This TCR beta chain was captured in a study of human T cells and chemical hapten exposure. Study-wide background: Patients, largely female, had alopecia areata, totalis or universalis. Study-level results: Among TCRs, those above 1 in 1000 frequency were unaffected by DPC sensitization.

A note on this clonotype: Its specificity is unknown.

TCRdb called the RACE reads again in MiXCR, with one record for every CDR3 protein. The sample has roughly 200,000 distinct CDR3 sequences; 20% to 25% are singletons. Described time point: patch test 1, 2 weeks after DPC sensitization. Treatment denoted: therapeutic diphenylcyclopropenone sensitization with weekly scalp DPC. V lost 0 bases to trimming and J lost 0 bases, with 14 bases between them. The CDR3 contains 18 residues. Per the germline V gene, CDR1 is WNHNN and CDR2 is SYGVQD (reference sequence). The sequencing here drew on whole blood, taken in connection with sensitization to the hapten diphenylcyclopropenone (DPC). The sequence came from a woman in her forties or fifties with alopecia areata. Some clones in this sample may be carry-over from other donors' samples. The V and J genes are TRBV10-1 and TRBJ2-2; D may be TRBD1 or TRBD2 (5 bases each). CDR3 nucleotide sequence: TGCGCCAGCAGTGAGTCGTGGGACGGATCCTCGAACACCGGGGAGCTGTTTTTT. It specifies CASSESWDGSSNTGELFF.